Shown below are 27 T cell receptor beta chains from a single sample sequenced in a study of T cell clonality in common variable immunodeficiency. TCRdb's copy holds only in-frame clones and misses some; the assay was immunoSEQ multiplex PCR. This set yields fewer than 60,000 clones and no singletons; the top ten hold about 2%. The source material was peripheral blood mononuclear cells. Receptors were obtained from a person aged 18-69 years in good health.

This clone has at least ten counts. The CDR3 extends 3 residues past the end of the read, so its final part is completed from the germline J gene. Other nucleotide sequences from this sample produce the same CDR3. This sequence joins TRBV19 and TRBJ1-1; no reliable D call. Germline CDR1 reads LNHDA; CDR2 reads SQIVND (reference sequence). V lost 6 bases and J lost 1, with 9 bases in between. The CDR3 sequence is 13 residues long. The chain's CDR3 is CASSLTGNTEAFF. The CDR3 bases that were read are TGTGCCAGTAGCCTAACCGGGAACACTGAA.

Of note for this clone: Read coverage stops 3 residues before the CDR3 terminus; the germline J gene supplies the remainder. The V gene is TRBV19, the J gene TRBJ2-2; the match to TRBD2 covers 15 bases. This CDR3 region has 20 residues. CDR1 is LNHDA and CDR2 is SQIVND in the germline V gene (reference sequence). V shed 4 bases, J shed 5 bases, and the junction held 14 bases outside the gene matches. The CDR3 bases that were read are TGTGCCAGTAGTACCTATATTGGGACTAGCGGGGGGATCCTTACCGGGGAG. Protein: CASSTYIGTSGGILTGE. The CDR3 as a whole reads CASSTYIGTSGGILTGELFF.

This clone appeared many times. With the read ending 3 residues before the CDR3 end, the germline J gene is used to fill in that end. V and J are TRBV29-1 and TRBJ2-2; tentatively, D is TRBD2 (6 bases). The CDR3 runs 16 residues. The V end lost 0 bases, the J end lost 0 bases, and 11 bases lay between the germline ends. CDR1 and CDR2 (germline): SQVTM, ANQGSEA. Incomplete CDR3 DNA: TGCAGCGTTGAAGATCGGAGGGGCACGAACACCGGGGAG. Protein product: CSVEDRRGTNTGE. The full-length CDR3 reads as CSVEDRRGTNTGELFF.

Ten or more counts support this clone. The sequence runs out 3 residues before the end of the CDR3; the remainder is reconstructed from the germline J gene. The chain combines TRBV10-1 with TRBJ2-4, with D tentatively TRBD2 (6 bases). Per the germline V gene, CDR1 is WNHNN and CDR2 is SYGVQD (reference sequence). The CDR3 consists of 15 residues. CDR3 bases read: TGCGCCAGCAGTGGGGGGGACTCCGGTCGCCTAATT. Amino acid sequence: CASSGGDSGRLI. The whole CDR3 sequence is CASSGGDSGRLIQYF.

This clone turned up a few times. The read comes to an end 3 residues before the CDR3 does, leaving the germline J gene to fill in the end. The chain employs TRBV30 and TRBJ2-2; 7 bases map to TRBD1. The V gene's germline CDR1 is GTSNPN and CDR2 SVGIG (reference sequence). Trimming cost V 2 bases and J 5 bases; bases outside gene matches: 8. The CDR3 covers 15 residues. The part of the CDR3 DNA that was read is TGTGCCTGGAGTAGGGGGCAGGGAAGGACCGGGGAG. The encoded protein is CAWSRGQGRTGE. The whole CDR3 reads CAWSRGQGRTGELFF. Full variable domain (remainder filled in from reference TRBV30 and TRBJ2-2): SQTIHQWPATLVQPVGSPLSLECTVEGTSNPNLYWYRQAAGRGLQLLFYSVGIGQISSEVPQNLSASRPQDRQFILSSKKLLLSDSGFYLCAWSRGQGRTGELFFGEGSRLTVL.

This clone was found many times. The sequence runs out 3 residues before the end of the CDR3; the remainder is reconstructed from the germline J gene. The V gene is TRBV29-1, the J gene TRBJ1-1; tentatively, D is TRBD1 (5 bases). Germline loops: CDR1 SQVTM, CDR2 ANQGSEA. V lost 7 bases, J lost 5 bases, and 20 bases lay in between. The CDR3 runs 14 residues. CDR3 in amino acids: CSALEQDGGTEAFF. Partial CDR3 DNA: TGCAGCGCCCTAGAACAGGACGGGGGGACTGAA.

Concerning this clone itself: The DNA ends 3 residues before the CDR3 does, and the rest of the CDR3 is filled in from the germline J gene. This rearrangement joins TRBV7-2 to TRBJ2-7, with D maybe TRBD1 (6 bases). CDR1 is SGHTA and CDR2 is FQGNSA in the germline V gene. With 5 bases removed from V and 3 bases from J, the gap between germline ends came to 11 bases. The CDR3 runs to 13 residues. This chain's CDR3 is CASSITGNYEQYF. CDR3 DNA, as far as it was read: TGTGCCAGCAGCATCACAGGGAACTACGAG.

This clone was counted ten times or more. The read ends 3 residues early relative to the CDR3; the germline J gene fills the gap. This chain joins TRBV5-1 and TRBJ2-1; tentatively, D is TRBD1 (6 bases). Germline CDR1 reads SGHRS; CDR2 reads YFSETQ. Trimming took off 4 bases at V and 2 bases at J, with 16 bases between the two ends. The CDR3 consists of 16 residues. The CDR3: CASSAQPRDTYNEQFF. The sequenced part of the CDR3 DNA is TGCGCCAGCAGCGCCCAACCCCGGGACACCTACAATGAG.

This clone was recorded at least ten times. Read coverage stops 3 residues before the CDR3 terminus; the germline J gene supplies the remainder. V gene TRBV7-9 combines with J gene TRBJ1-4; TRBD1 is a possible D gene (6 bases). The CDR3 is 14 residues long. V was clipped by 6 bases and J by 3 bases, with 11 bases between them. The germline gives CDR1 SEHNR, CDR2 FQNEAQ (reference sequence). Here the CDR3 reads CASSPTGANEKLFF. The CDR3 DNA, read in part, is TGTGCCAGCAGTCCGACAGGAGCTAATGAAAAA.

This clone was counted between two and nine times. The CDR3 goes on 3 residues after the read ends, and that part is filled in from the germline J gene. The chain has TRBV19 and TRBJ2-7; 7 nucleotides align to TRBD1. The V segment lost 4 bases and the J segment 5 bases; nucleotides outside the gene matches: 8. CDR1 is LNHDA and CDR2 is SQIVND in the germline V gene (reference sequence). The CDR3 sequence is 14 residues long. Partial CDR3 DNA: TGTGCCAGTAGTACCAGACAGGGAACCCACGAG. Translated: CASSTRQGTHE. The whole CDR3 is CASSTRQGTHEQYF.

This clone was recorded at least ten times. The sequence runs out 3 residues before the end of the CDR3; the remainder is reconstructed from the germline J gene. The gene calls are TRBV14 and TRBJ2-7, with TRBD1 identical over 9 bases. CDR3 length: 15 residues. Germline V gene sequence: CDR1 SGHDN, CDR2 FVKESK. The trim removed 6 bases at V and 4 bases at J, leaving 10 bases unmatched. The CDR3 sequence: CASSLSGQGFYEQYF. The part of the CDR3 DNA that was read is TGTGCCAGCAGTCTCTCGGGACAGGGCTTTTACGAG.

This clone came up many times. The CDR3 end is not reached by the read, which stops 3 residues before it; the germline J gene fills it in. The genes are TRBV10-3 and TRBJ2-7, with D possibly matching TRBD2 (7 bases). CDR1 ENHRY and CDR2 SYGVKD come from the germline V gene. V was cut by 11 bases and J by 4 bases, with 18 bases left in between. This CDR3 has 13 amino acids. CDR3 DNA (partial): TGTGCCGCAGCTCCGGGGGGCCAATACGAG. Its protein is CAAAPGGQYE. The entire CDR3 protein reads CAAAPGGQYEQYF.

This clone occurred many times. Coverage ceases 3 residues before the CDR3 finishes, and the germline J gene fills in the end. This chain joins TRBV12-3 or TRBV12-4 and TRBJ2-7; 10 bases map to TRBD2. CDR3 length: 15 residues. The trim removed 4 bases at V and 2 bases at J, leaving 5 bases unmatched. The CDR3 loop reads CASSWRTSGTYEQYF. The CDR3 bases that were read are TGTGCCAGCAGTTGGCGGACTAGCGGAACCTACGAG.

Many counts were recorded for this clone. The CDR3 protein is CASSEPGTSGVGTDTQYF. CDR3 DNA, as far as it was read: TGCGCCAGCAGTGAGCCTGGGACTAGCGGGGTAGGAACAGATACG. V and J are TRBV10-1 and TRBJ2-3, with 13 bases that match TRBD2. The read ends 3 residues shy of where the CDR3 ends; the end is completed using the germline J gene. The V segment lost 2 bases and the J segment 3 bases; nucleotides outside the gene matches: 8. The germline CDR1 and CDR2 sequences are WNHNN and SYGVQD (reference sequence). The CDR3 extends over 18 amino acids.

There are many counts of this clone. The observed sequence ends 3 residues before the CDR3 terminus, with the missing tail filled in from the germline J gene. The rearrangement joins TRBV12-3 or TRBV12-4 to TRBJ2-5, with a weak D call TRBD1 (6 bases). This CDR3 contains 15 residues. Trimming took 1 base from V and 3 from J, leaving 12 bases between them. The part of the CDR3 DNA that was read is TGTGCCAGCAGTTTAGGGACCACAGGGAAAGAGACC. The encoded protein is CASSLGTTGKET. Given in full, the CDR3 is CASSLGTTGKETQYF.

Notes on this clone: The CDR3 is cut off 3 residues early in the read; its end comes from the germline J gene. V gene TRBV5-4 combines with J gene TRBJ1-6; TRBD1 might be the D (6 bases). This CDR3 spans 16 amino acids. Germline values: CDR1 SGHNT, CDR2 YYREEE (reference sequence). Trimming shortened V by 0 bases and J by 7 bases, and 14 bases separated the two germline ends. The covered CDR3 bases are TGTGCCAGCAGCTTGGGGGGGCAGACTCACAATTCACCC. Encoded protein: CASSLGGQTHNSP. The whole CDR3 sequence reads CASSLGGQTHNSPLHF.

There are a few counts of this clone. The read halts 3 residues ahead of the CDR3 end, with the missing end drawn from the germline J gene. The chain combines TRBV18 with TRBJ2-7, with D maybe TRBD1 (5 bases). The CDR3 loop spans 14 amino acids. Trimming stripped 1 base from V and 2 bases from J, with 9 bases between. Germline V gene sequence: CDR1 KGHSH, CDR2 LQKENI. The CDR3 sequence is CASSPQARAYEQYF. The DNA read from the CDR3 is TGTGCCAGCTCACCACAGGCCAGGGCCTACGAG.

This clone showed up many times. The CDR3 extends 3 residues past the end of the read, so its final part is completed from the germline J gene. The rearrangement joins TRBV2 to TRBJ1-2; D not certain. This CDR3 contains 14 residues. V dropped 3 bases and J dropped 4 bases, with 12 bases sitting between them. In germline, CDR1 is SNHLY, CDR2 FYNNEI. The CDR3 reads CASSDTGLGYGYTF. The CDR3 DNA, read in part, is TGTGCCAGCAGTGATACCGGACTGGGCTATGGC.

This clone was recorded many times. The read terminates 3 residues before the CDR3 end, so the remaining end is supplied by the germline J gene. V usage is TRBV7-2 and J usage is TRBJ2-1; 10 bases match TRBD1. Germline-derived CDR1 and CDR2 are SGHTA and FQGNSA. The V and J ends lost 4 bases and 7 bases, in that order; junction bases with no gene match: 7. The CDR3 covers 15 residues. The covered CDR3 bases are TGTGCCAGCAGCTGGGACAGGGGAATCTCTAATGAG. Translation gives CASSWDRGISNE. The entire CDR3 is CASSWDRGISNEQFF.

This clone was picked up many times. The CDR3 extends 3 residues past the end of the read, so its final part is completed from the germline J gene. The rearrangement joins TRBV20-1 to TRBJ1-5; 7 nucleotides align to TRBD1. Germline lookup yields CDR1 DFQATT and CDR2 SNEGSKA (reference sequence). The V segment lost 1 base and the J segment 7 bases; nucleotides outside the gene matches: 13. CDR3 length: 16 residues. The CDR3 spells CSARGRGRGVEQPQHF. The covered CDR3 bases are TGCAGTGCTAGAGGAAGGGGCAGGGGGGTTGAGCAGCCC.

In this sample, this clone turned up many times. The read stops 3 residues short of the end of the CDR3; the missing end is completed from the germline J gene. This chain links TRBV11-3 with TRBJ2-3; D is unresolved. The CDR3 spans 13 residues. Germline V gene lookup returns CDR1 SGHNT and CDR2 YENEEA. The ends were cut back, 5 bases at V and 1 base at J, with 7 bases in the middle. The CDR3 sequence: CASSISGTDTQYF. The DNA read from the CDR3 is TGTGCCAGCAGCATAAGCGGCACAGATACG.

This clone was recorded many times. Coverage ceases 3 residues before the CDR3 finishes, and the germline J gene fills in the end. This rearrangement joins TRBV19 to TRBJ1-1, with 12 bases identical to TRBD1. Germline loops: CDR1 LNHDA, CDR2 SQIVND (reference sequence). V was pared by 5 bases and J by 1 base, with 11 bases of the junction left unmatched. This CDR3 has 18 residues. The chain's CDR3 is CASSEKPGQGAGNTEAFF. The DNA read from the CDR3 is TGTGCCAGTAGTGAAAAACCGGGACAGGGGGCAGGGAACACTGAA.

This clone was seen more than once but under ten times. CDR3 bases read: TGCGCCAGCAGCTTTAGCGGGGGGGCCTCGGACGAC. It translates to CASSFSGGASDD. The whole CDR3 is CASSFSGGASDDYTF. The chain combines TRBV5-1 with TRBJ1-2, with D perhaps matching TRBD1 (6 bases). The read comes to an end 3 residues before the CDR3 does, leaving the germline J gene to fill in the end. The CDR3 is 15 amino acids. Germline V gives CDR1 SGHRS, CDR2 YFSETQ.

This clone was counted a few times. The read gets to within 3 residues of the CDR3 end, and the germline J gene fills in the rest. The chain has TRBV7-8 and TRBJ1-6, with a possible D match to TRBD1 (5 bases). The V and J ends lost 0 bases and 10 bases respectively, with 19 bases between them. The CDR3 is 17 residues long. Germline CDR1 is SGHVS and CDR2 is FQNEAQ. CDR3 sequence reads: CASSLADRGGFGSPLHF. Incomplete CDR3 DNA: TGTGCCAGCAGCTTAGCCGACCGGGGGGGGTTCGGATCACCC. The full variable domain, completed using reference TRBV7-8 and TRBJ1-6, is GAGVSQSPRYKVAKRGQDVALRCDPISGHVSLFWYQQALGQGPEFLTYFQNEAQLDKSGLPSDRFFAERPEGSVSTLKIQRTQQEDSAVYLCASSLADRGGFGSPLHFGNGTRLTVT.

In regard to this clone: The sequence runs out 3 residues before the end of the CDR3; the remainder is reconstructed from the germline J gene. The chain couples TRBV11-3 to TRBJ2-2, with 9 bases aligning to TRBD2. Germline values: CDR1 SGHNT, CDR2 YENEEA. The CDR3 is 14 residues long. V dropped 5 bases and J dropped 6; count of bases not matched to a gene: 4. The sequenced part of the CDR3 DNA is TGTGCCAGCAGCCGGGGACTAGCCGCCGGGGAG. It encodes CASSRGLAAGE. The whole CDR3 reads CASSRGLAAGELFF. The full variable domain, its missing parts supplied by reference TRBV11-3 and TRBJ2-2, is EAGVVQSPRYKIIEKKQPVAFWCNPISGHNTLYWYLQNLGQGPELLIRYENEEAVDDSQLPKDRFSAERLKGVDSTLKIQPAELGDSAVYLCASSRGLAAGELFFGEGSRLTVL.

The table lists this clone with many counts. The CDR3 end falls 3 residues outside the read, so it is completed with the germline J gene. This chain links TRBV28 with TRBJ2-5; 9 bases match TRBD1. The V segment lost 6 bases and the J segment 4 bases; nucleotides outside the gene matches: 9. Germline V gene sequence: CDR1 MDHEN, CDR2 SYDVKM. CDR3 length: 15 residues. The CDR3 here is CASSPEDRGGETQYF. CDR3 DNA, as far as it was read: TGTGCCAGCAGCCCTGAGGACAGGGGAGGAGAGACC.

This clone was found many times. Read sequence stops 3 residues before the CDR3 end, and the germline J gene provides the missing end. The V and J genes are TRBV30 and TRBJ2-3, with D perhaps TRBD1 (6 bases). CDR3 size: 14 residues. V lost 5 bases and J 6 bases, leaving 18 bases between the germline ends. Germline V gene data show CDR1 as GTSNPN and CDR2 as SVGIG (reference sequence). CDR3 DNA (partial): TGTGCCTGGTCGGACAGAACAATCAGGGATACG. Amino acid sequence: CAWSDRTIRDT. The whole CDR3 sequence is CAWSDRTIRDTQYF.